These 11 T cell receptor beta chains originate from one sample sequenced in a study of Ad26.COV2.S vaccination and SARS-CoV-2 variants. TCRdb's copy holds only in-frame clones and misses some; the assay was immunoSEQ multiplex PCR. The data hold around 340,000 clones, with about 88% observed a single time. Treatment denoted: around 19 received Ad26.COV2.S at low or high dose, single or two shots; 5 received placebo; per-sample allocation not given. Sampling occurred on day 63 after the first vaccine or placebo injection. The material sequenced was peripheral blood, taken in a trial of Ad26.COV2.S vaccine versus placebo. These receptors were obtained from a person aged 18-60 years who received the Ad26.COV2.S COVID-19 vaccine or a placebo.

The chain recombines TRBV29-1 with TRBJ1-1; TRBD1 matches 8 bases. The CDR3 is 11 residues long. J was trimmed by 8 bases and V by 8 bases; bases with no gene match: 7. In germline, CDR1 is SQVTM, CDR2 ANQGSEA. The CDR3, as DNA: TGCAGCTCAGGACAGGGAACGGAAGCTTTCTTT. Its protein product is CSSGQGTEAFF.

This clone was counted a single time. The chain recombines TRBV7-3 with TRBJ2-2; the D is unclear. Deletions cut 2 bases from V and 6 bases from J, with 7 bases between. The CDR3 runs 13 residues. Germline V gives CDR1 SGHTA, CDR2 FQGTGA. In DNA form, the CDR3 reads TGTGCCAGCAGCTTATTCCCATCCGGGGAGCTGTTTTTT. Translated, it gives CASSLFPSGELFF. Full variable domain (outside the CDR3, taken from reference TRBV7-3 and TRBJ2-2): GAGVSQTPSNKVTEKGKYVELRCDPISGHTALYWYRQSLGQGPEFLIYFQGTGAADDSGLPNDRFFAVRPEGSVSTLKIQRTERGDSAVYLCASSLFPSGELFFGEGSRLTVL.

The CDR3 coding sequence is TGTGCCAGCAGCTTTGGGGGACAGAGACCCTACGAGCAGTACTTC. It codes for CASSFGGQRPYEQYF. The J gene is TRBJ2-7, the V gene TRBV13, with 7 bases lining up with TRBD1. V gave up 3 bases and J gave up 2 bases; unmatched junction bases: 7. In germline, CDR1 is PRHDT, CDR2 FYEKMQ (reference sequence). The CDR3 runs to 15 residues.

The chain combines TRBV30 with TRBJ2-7; 7 bases map to TRBD1. CDR1 and CDR2 (germline): GTSNPN, SVGIG (reference sequence). The V and J ends lost 5 bases and 0 bases, in that order; junction bases with no gene match: 4. This CDR3 is 13 amino acids long. The CDR3 DNA reads TGTGCCTGGGGCCGGGACAGCTCCTACGAGCAGTACTTC. This codes for CAWGRDSSYEQYF.

V and J are TRBV5-1 and TRBJ1-2, with TRBD1 matching 7 bases. The CDR3 totals 14 residues. Germline lookup yields CDR1 SGHRS and CDR2 YFSETQ. The V and J ends lost 0 bases and 8 bases, in that order; junction bases with no gene match: 7. CDR3 coding DNA: TGCGCCAGCAGCTTGGCCCTACAGGGGCAGGGCTACACCTTC. It translates to CASSLALQGQGYTF. Variable domain in full (rest from reference TRBV5-1 and TRBJ1-2): KAGVTQTPRYLIKTRGQQVTLSCSPISGHRSVSWYQQTPGQGLQFLFEYFSETQRNKGNFPGRFSGRQFSNSRSEMNVSTLELGDSALYLCASSLALQGQGYTFGSGTRLTVV.

The chain is built from TRBV19 and TRBJ2-2; D gene unclear. CDR3 length: 15 residues. V lost 3 bases, J lost 5 bases, and 13 bases lay in between. CDR1 is LNHDA, CDR2 SQIVND, per germline (reference sequence). The CDR3 region is CASSILTSRTGELFF. Here the CDR3 DNA reads TGTGCCAGTAGTATCCTGACGAGCAGGACCGGGGAGCTGTTTTTT. The variable domain in full, completed from reference TRBV19 and TRBJ2-2, reads DGGITQSPKYLFRKEGQNVTLSCEQNLNHDAMYWYRQDPGQGLRLIYYSQIVNDFQKGDIAEGYSVSREKKESFPLTVTSAQKNPTAFYLCASSILTSRTGELFFGEGSRLTVL.

This chain joins TRBV6-1 and TRBJ1-1; no definite D call. Germline V CDR1 and CDR2: MNHNS, SASEGT. V shed 0 bases and J shed 5 bases, with 7 bases lying between them. The CDR3 is 13 residues long. The CDR3 bases are TGTGCCAGCAGTGAAGCGGCGGGGACTGAAGCTTTCTTT. Translated, it gives CASSEAAGTEAFF.

The chain carries TRBV7-3 and TRBJ1-2; 9 bases agree with TRBD1. CDR1 and CDR2 from the germline V gene are SGHTA and FQGTGA. V trimming: 4 bases; J trimming: 8 bases; junction bases outside the gene matches: 5. CDR3 length: 13 amino acids. The DNA of the CDR3 is TGTGCCAGCAGCTGGGACAGGGCGGAGGGCTACACCTTC. Translating it yields CASSWDRAEGYTF.

The J gene is TRBJ1-4, the V gene TRBV3-1 (or the pseudogene TRBV3-2); D possibly corresponds to TRBD1 (5 bases). In germline, CDR1 is LGHDT, CDR2 YNNKEL (reference sequence). There are 17 residues in the CDR3. The V and J ends lost 1 base and 1 base respectively, with 13 bases between them. CDR3 sequence: CASSQVYQGITNEKLFF. In DNA form, the CDR3 reads TGTGCCAGCAGCCAAGTTTATCAGGGAATAACTAATGAAAAACTGTTTTTT.

The rearrangement joins TRBV28 to TRBJ1-5; perhaps TRBD1 as D (5 bases). V gave up 3 bases and J gave up 9 bases, with 15 bases separating them. There are 14 residues in the CDR3. In germline, CDR1 is MDHEN, CDR2 SYDVKM. For the CDR3, the DNA is TGTGCCAGCAGTTTCGGGGACCGAGGTGGGCCCCAGCATTTT. Translated, it gives CASSFGDRGGPQHF.

CDR3 sequence: CASSHDRLNTEAFF. The CDR3 coding sequence is TGTGCCAGCAGTCATGACAGGTTGAACACTGAAGCTTTCTTT. The chain links TRBV6-1 to TRBJ1-1; possibly TRBD1 for D (6 bases). V was pared by 5 bases and J by 0 bases, with 10 bases between. The V gene's germline CDR1 is MNHNS and CDR2 SASEGT. The CDR3 sequence is 14 residues long.